This TCR beta chain was sequenced during a study of blood T cell repertoires in COVID-19. Overall study: From the United States, Italy and Spain came samples of acute and convalescent COVID-19. From T cells, B-cell-depleted T cells, or PBMCs came the material, which was cDNA or gDNA.

In the authors' methods: Using reference gene primer amplification, nucleated cell counts were estimated. Sequencing used immunoSEQ multiplex PCR; TCRdb keeps in-frame clones, though not all of them. Clonal size and the V and J genes are those of that table, whereas D and trimming came from the DNA. The sample shows 200,000 to 250,000 clones, 82% of them seen only once. Germline-derived CDR1 and CDR2 are SQVTM and ANQGSEA. This CDR3 spans 13 amino acids. V was clipped by 7 bases and J by 2 bases, with 14 bases between them. This sequence joins TRBV29-1 and TRBJ1-2, with a weak D call TRBD1 (5 bases). The sequence derives from a woman of 80 years or more with acute or convalescent COVID-19. The specimen was peripheral blood. The CDR3 here is CSAFWGANYGYTF. In nucleotides, the CDR3 is TGCAGCGCCTTTTGGGGCGCGAACTATGGCTACACCTTC.